This T cell receptor (beta chain) was obtained from a study of blood T cell repertoires in COVID-19. Some clones are missing from TCRdb's copy, which holds only in-frame ones; the method was immunoSEQ multiplex PCR. The sample lists under 300,000 clones, under 85% occurring once. The TCR sequence derives from a human donor in a cohort sampled during active COVID-19. The sequenced sample consisted of peripheral blood.

This chain's CDR3 is CASSPGQGARGYTF. The CDR3 DNA is TGCGCCAGCAGCCCAGGACAGGGGGCGCGGGGCTACACCTTC. V usage is TRBV4-1 and J usage is TRBJ1-2, with TRBD1 matching 11 bases. The CDR3 is made up of 14 amino acids. From germline, CDR1 is MGHRA and CDR2 YSYEKL. Trimming removed 4 bases from V and 8 bases from J; junction bases left unmatched: 6.